The 17 T cell receptor beta chains below were found in one sample sequenced in a study of blood T cell repertoires in COVID-19. Data came from immunoSEQ multiplex PCR; TCRdb stores just in-frame clones and leaves some out. The sample has 390,000 or so clones; around nine tenths are singletons. Input material: PBMCs or T cells enriched from blood (not recorded which). Receptors originate from a woman between 45 and 60 years old who had recovered from COVID-19.

This chain links TRBV19 with TRBJ1-2, with D perhaps TRBD1 (6 bases). Trimming pared 3 bases from V and 4 bases from J, leaving 18 bases between. Germline V CDR1 and CDR2: LNHDA, SQIVND (reference sequence). The CDR3 contains 16 residues. CDR3 sequence reads: CASSMRAGDVGYGYTF. CDR3 bases: TGTGCCAGTAGTATGAGGGCAGGGGACGTCGGCTATGGCTACACCTTC.

The chain recombines TRBV4-3 with TRBJ1-3; D ambiguous. This CDR3 is built from 15 residues. Trimming shortened V by 1 base and J by 2 bases, and 9 bases separated the two germline ends. Germline V gene data show CDR1 as LGHNA and CDR2 as YSLEER. DNA of the CDR3: TGCGCCAGCAGCCAAGGATCAAGCCCTGGAAACACCATATATTTT. Amino acids: CASSQGSSPGNTIYF.

In the case of this clone: Within the sample, other DNA sequences also encode this same CDR3. This sequence joins TRBV5-1 and TRBJ1-1; D uncertain. Germline CDR1 and CDR2: SGHRS and YFSETQ. The CDR3 has 11 residues. Trimming cost V 5 bases and J 4 bases, with 6 bases left between them. The CDR3 nucleotides are TGCGCCAGCAGTTTCGGCACTGAAGCTTTCTTT. This sequence encodes CASSFGTEAFF.

The CDR3 spells CASSTGMDEKLFF. CDR3 nucleotide sequence: TGCGCCAGCTCGACAGGGATGGATGAAAAACTGTTTTTT. The V gene is TRBV4-1, the J gene TRBJ1-4; 7 bases fit TRBD1. Trimming at V came to 8 bases and at J to 6 bases, leaving 6 bases not matched to a gene. This CDR3 spans 13 amino acids. CDR1 and CDR2 (germline): MGHRA, YSYEKL.

This clone was seen only a few times. The chain joins TRBV13 to TRBJ1-1; no firm D call. Germline values: CDR1 PRHDT, CDR2 FYEKMQ (reference sequence). Deletions cut 1 base from V and 4 bases from J, with 13 bases between. This CDR3 contains 15 residues. The CDR3 DNA reads TGTGCCAGCAGCTTAGAACCAGCGACGTTCACTGAAGCTTTCTTT. Translated, it gives CASSLEPATFTEAFF.

The chain employs TRBV30 and TRBJ2-1; TRBD2 might be the D (5 bases). The germline gives CDR1 GTSNPN, CDR2 SVGIG (reference sequence). Between the trimmed V and J ends, which lost 0 bases and 7 bases, there was a span of 16 bases. The CDR3 has 15 residues. In DNA, the CDR3 is TGTGCCTGGAGTGTACATGGTGGGCCGGGGAATGAGCAGTTCTTC. Its protein is CAWSVHGGPGNEQFF.

This clone was counted only a few times. The chain couples TRBV19 to TRBJ2-2; D remains unclear. V lost 10 bases and J lost 7, with 10 bases in between. There are 11 residues in the CDR3. From germline, CDR1 is LNHDA and CDR2 SQIVND (reference sequence). This CDR3 is CATTASGELFF. CDR3 in DNA: TGTGCCACCACAGCCAGCGGGGAGCTGTTTTTT.

The rearrangement uses TRBV6-5 and TRBJ1-1, with D possibly being TRBD1 (5 bases). The CDR3 loop spans 13 amino acids. The ends were cut back, 9 bases at V and 6 bases at J, with 17 bases in the middle. Germline V gene lookup returns CDR1 MNHEY and CDR2 SVGAGI. Here the CDR3 DNA reads TGTGCCAGTCAGGTCGGGGGAAACGCTGAAGCTTTCTTT. Translating it yields CASQVGGNAEAFF.

The chain joins TRBV6-7 to TRBJ1-5; 7 bases agree with TRBD1. TRBV6-7 is an ORF; its function is uncertain. Unmatched junction bases numbered 12, after V lost 9 bases and J lost 1 base. The CDR3 extends over 16 amino acids. CDR3 DNA: TGTGCCAGTTTGGAAGGGGGCCGGAGGAGCAATCAGCCCCAGCATTTT. Its protein is CASLEGGRRSNQPQHF.

The chain recombines TRBV6-1 with TRBJ1-6, with D uncertain. The CDR3 totals 13 residues. Trimming cost V 1 base and J 10 bases, with 8 bases left between them. Germline V CDR1 and CDR2: MNHNS, SASEGT. The CDR3 here is CASSEGRRSPLHF. The CDR3 DNA reads as TGTGCCAGCAGTGAAGGTCGGAGATCACCCCTCCACTTT.

The chain is built from TRBV11-2 and TRBJ1-2; 9 bases align to TRBD1. The CDR3 sequence is 14 residues long. The germline V gene has CDR1 SGHAT and CDR2 FQNNGV. V gave up 6 bases and J gave up 6 bases; unmatched junction bases: 8. CDR3 coding DNA: TGTGCCAGCAGTTTTACAGGGGGCGTCAATGGCTACACCTTC. Translation: CASSFTGGVNGYTF.

The V and J genes are TRBV29-1 and TRBJ1-1; TRBD1 matches 8 bases. V dropped 6 bases and J dropped 3; count of bases not matched to a gene: 9. Germline V lookup: CDR1 SQVTM, CDR2 ANQGSEA. This CDR3 has 14 amino acids. CDR3: CSVGQGGIHTEAFF. In DNA form, the CDR3 reads TGCAGCGTCGGACAGGGTGGGATTCACACTGAAGCTTTCTTT.

J is TRBJ1-6 and V is TRBV7-6; TRBD1 aligns across 7 bases. Germline V lookup: CDR1 SGHVS, CDR2 FNYEAQ. With 5 bases clipped from V and 8 bases from J, the junction kept 9 bases outside the gene matches. The CDR3 runs 15 residues. The CDR3, as DNA: TGTGCCAGCAGCCCACTTGGGCAGGGGGATTCACCCCTCCACTTT. Encoded protein: CASSPLGQGDSPLHF.

The chain joins TRBV5-6 to TRBJ1-2; 9 nucleotides agree with TRBD1. With 5 bases clipped from V and 4 bases from J, the junction kept 9 bases outside the gene matches. This CDR3 spans 15 amino acids. In germline, CDR1 is SGHDT, CDR2 YYEEEE. The DNA for the CDR3 is TGTGCCAGCAGTCCCGGGACAGGGATTTCCTATGGCTACACCTTC. Encoded protein: CASSPGTGISYGYTF.

The chain couples TRBV5-4 to TRBJ2-3; weak D call: TRBD1 (6 bases). CDR1 SGHNT and CDR2 YYREEE come from the germline V gene (reference sequence). The CDR3 contains 15 residues. V was clipped by 2 bases and J by 0 bases, with 10 bases between them. In DNA, the CDR3 is TGTGCCAGCAGCTTCAGGACAGCGAGCACAGATACGCAGTATTTT. It encodes CASSFRTASTDTQYF.

As regards this clone: Other DNA sequences within the sample encode an identical CDR3. CDR3 in DNA: TGTGCCAGCAGTTCGAACTATGGCTACACCTTC. Its protein is CASSSNYGYTF. The chain has TRBV28 and TRBJ1-2; D uncertain. The CDR3 spans 11 residues. The V gene's germline CDR1 is MDHEN and CDR2 SYDVKM. The V end was cut by 4 bases, the J end by 2 bases, with 2 bases between.

This chain links TRBV30 with TRBJ1-4, with a tentative D call TRBD1 (5 bases). The germline V and J ends were trimmed by 0 bases and 7 bases, with 15 bases remaining between them. The germline gives CDR1 GTSNPN, CDR2 SVGIG (reference sequence). This CDR3 has 15 amino acids. CDR3 nucleotides: TGTGCCTGGAGTGTCGGAGGGGCAGCTATTGAAAAACTGTTTTTT. This translates into CAWSVGGAAIEKLFF.